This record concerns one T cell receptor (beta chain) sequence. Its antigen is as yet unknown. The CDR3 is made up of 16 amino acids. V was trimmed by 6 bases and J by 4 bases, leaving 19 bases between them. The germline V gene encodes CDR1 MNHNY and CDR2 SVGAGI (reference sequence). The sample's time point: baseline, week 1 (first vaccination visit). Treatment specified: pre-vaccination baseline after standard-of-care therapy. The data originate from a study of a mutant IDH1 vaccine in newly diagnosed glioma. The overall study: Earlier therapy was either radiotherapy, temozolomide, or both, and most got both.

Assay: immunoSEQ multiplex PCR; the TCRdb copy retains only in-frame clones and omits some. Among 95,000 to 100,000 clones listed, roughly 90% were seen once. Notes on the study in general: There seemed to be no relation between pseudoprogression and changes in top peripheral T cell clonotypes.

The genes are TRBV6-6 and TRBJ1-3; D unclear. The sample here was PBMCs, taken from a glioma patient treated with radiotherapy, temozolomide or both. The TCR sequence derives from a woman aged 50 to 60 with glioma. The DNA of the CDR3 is TGTGCCAGCAGAACCGCCTTGTCTGCTGGGGGAAACACCATATATTTT. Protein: CASRTALSAGGNTIYF.